The text below deals with one T cell receptor beta chain. Its antigen is still unknown. TCRdb fed the reads into MiXCR, producing one record per CDR3 protein. Found here are fewer than 850,000 distinct CDR3 sequences, around 29% of them singletons; the top ten hold 13%. The data belong to a study of T cell repertoires in cytomegalovirus infection. Per germline, CDR1 ENHRY and CDR2 SYGVKD. V lost 8 bases, J lost 3 bases, and 6 bases stayed unmatched. There are 13 residues in the CDR3. V gene TRBV10-3 combines with J gene TRBJ1-2, with 7 bases fitting TRBD1. The sample in question was cultured CD8+ T cells from PBMCs, obtained from culture after CMV antigen stimulation. This TCR was sampled from a human donor in good health (CMV status not recorded). Some clones in this sample may be carry-over from other donors' samples. CDR3: CAIATGEDYGYTF. The CDR3 DNA is TGTGCCATCGCTACAGGGGAAGACTATGGCTACACCTTC.